This TCR beta chain derives from a study of blood T cells in healthy people across ages. Looking at the study overall: With template switching, about one barcoded beta molecule was captured per two T cells.

Combining a sample-barcoded 5' primer with a J-beta primer mix, a second PCR ran for about 7 to 11 cycles. A template-switch adaptor that had 12 random nucleotides put a tag on each cDNA molecule. Using its own MiXCR run on the 5' RACE reads, TCRdb lists one record per CDR3 protein. The sample lists 1,800,000 or so distinct CDR3 sequences, 30% to 40% occurring once. Remarks on this clonotype: Antigen unknown.

Per germline, CDR1 SGHDN and CDR2 FVKESK. The CDR3 is 14 residues long. Study outcomes and limitations: CMV status of donors was unknown, possibly confounding expanded clonotype changes. Older individuals had lower TCR beta diversity per million T cells (the decline was roughly linear).

The sequenced sample was blood. This chain uses TRBV14 with TRBJ2-4; no firm D call. The J call may be mistaken, given a closer DNA end match to TRBJ2-7. This TCR was sampled from a human donor in good health. The CDR3 is CASSQYVSADEQYF. In DNA, the CDR3 is TGTGCCAGCAGCCAATACGTTTCGGCGGACGAGCAGTACTTC.